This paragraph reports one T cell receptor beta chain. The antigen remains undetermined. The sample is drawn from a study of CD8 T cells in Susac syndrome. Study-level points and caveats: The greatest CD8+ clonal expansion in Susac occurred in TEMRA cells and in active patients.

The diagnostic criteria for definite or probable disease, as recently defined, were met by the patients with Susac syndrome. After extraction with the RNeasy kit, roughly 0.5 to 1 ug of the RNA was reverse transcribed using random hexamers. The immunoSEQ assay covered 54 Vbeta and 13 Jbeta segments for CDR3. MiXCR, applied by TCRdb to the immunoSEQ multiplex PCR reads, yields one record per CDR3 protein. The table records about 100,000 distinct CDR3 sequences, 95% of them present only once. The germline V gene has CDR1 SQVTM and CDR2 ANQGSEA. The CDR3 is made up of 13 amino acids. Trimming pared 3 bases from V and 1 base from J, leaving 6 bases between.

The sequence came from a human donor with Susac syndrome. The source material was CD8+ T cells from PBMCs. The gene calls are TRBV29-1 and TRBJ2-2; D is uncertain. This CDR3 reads CSVEAGNTGELFF. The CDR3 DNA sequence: TGCAGCGTTGAGGCAGGGAACACCGGGGAGCTGTTTTTT.